A selection of T cell receptor beta chains follows, all from one sample in a study of OX40 agonist ivuxolimab in advanced cancers. TCRdb's copy holds only in-frame clones and misses some; the assay was immunoSEQ multiplex PCR. The top ten hold about 18% of the sample, which has about 36,000 clones, around three quarters seen once. The specimen comprised CD4+ or CD8+ T cells sorted from blood, sampled in a trial of the OX40 agonist ivuxolimab. These receptors were taken from an adult with an advanced solid tumor such as melanoma, head and neck, liver or kidney cancer. CDR3s include the opening cysteine and the closing phenylalanine or tryptophan. D genes are given only for firm matches. Some rows have no size entry. The others give once, few or many, or a class for an expanded clone.

DNA	CDR3	size	V	J	D
TGCGCCAGCAGCTACAGGGTTAATTCACCCCTCCACTTT	CASSYRVNSPLHF	few	TRBV5-1	TRBJ1-6	-
TGTGCCAGTAGTGGAATGGAGCTTGGGGCCAACGTCCTGACTTTC	CASSGMELGANVLTF	once	TRBV19	TRBJ2-6	-
TGCAGCGCACAGGGTTATGATGGCTACACCTTC	CSAQGYDGYTF	-	TRBV29-1	TRBJ1-2	-
TGTGCCAGCAGCCCCATGGGGTACACAGATACGCAGTATTTT	CASSPMGYTDTQYF	-	TRBV7-6	TRBJ2-3	-
TGTGCCGGTCCGATTCCAGGACAACAACCTGAAAAACTGTTTTTT	CAGPIPGQQPEKLFF	-	TRBV4-2	TRBJ1-4	-
TGTGCCAGCAGCTCCTTAGCGGGGGAGAACTACGAGCAGTACTTC	CASSSLAGENYEQYF	-	TRBV7-6	TRBJ2-7	TRBD2
TGTGCCAGCAGTTACTCGGACGCAGATACGCAGTATTTT	CASSYSDADTQYF	-	TRBV6-5	TRBJ2-3	-
TGTGCCAGCAGCACGACCCGGGGGACCGGGGAGCTGTTTTTT	CASSTTRGTGELFF	-	TRBV7-2	TRBJ2-2	-
TGTGCCAGCGCAAGGGCCAACTCCTACGAGCAGTACTTC	CASARANSYEQYF	-	TRBV6-1	TRBJ2-7	-
TGTGCCAGCGCCCAACAGGGGGCAGAAGGAAACACCATATATTTT	CASAQQGAEGNTIYF	many	TRBV2	TRBJ1-3	TRBD1
TGTGCCAGCGCTCCAGCAAAATCTAATGAAAAACTGTTTTTT	CASAPAKSNEKLFF	-	TRBV18	TRBJ1-4	-
TGTGCCAGCAGCTCGGGATCGAAGAACACTGAAGCTTTCTTT	CASSSGSKNTEAFF	few	TRBV7-9	TRBJ1-1	-
TGTGCCAGCAGGGGACTAGCGGGGGGGCTAGATACGCAGTATTTT	CASRGLAGGLDTQYF	-	TRBV2	TRBJ2-3	TRBD2
TGTGCCAGCAGTGAGTGGGGCAGGGGGTATAATCAGCCCCAGCATTTT	CASSEWGRGYNQPQHF	-	TRBV6-1	TRBJ1-5	TRBD1
TGTGCCAGCAGCCCCCGGACAGTGCACTATGGCTACACCTTC	CASSPRTVHYGYTF	-	TRBV4-2	TRBJ1-2	-
TGCGCCAGCAGCCAAGCGCCTAATTCCTACAATGAGCAGTTCTTC	CASSQAPNSYNEQFF	-	TRBV4-1	TRBJ2-1	-
TGTGCCAGCAGCTTTAAAACGTACGGGGCCACCACAGATACGCAGTATTTT	CASSFKTYGATTDTQYF	once	TRBV5-6	TRBJ2-3	-
TGTGCCAGCAGCCAGATGTTTGACGGGACAGGGGTCACAGATACGCAGTATTTT	CASSQMFDGTGVTDTQYF	-	TRBV4-2	TRBJ2-3	TRBD1
TGTGCCAGCAGCTTAGGACAGGGGGGTGTGACCGGGGAGCTGTTTTTT	CASSLGQGGVTGELFF	-	TRBV7-8	TRBJ2-2	TRBD1
TGTGCCAGCAGCTTGACAGGTCTGGGGGGAAACACCATATATTTT	CASSLTGLGGNTIYF	-	TRBV5-4	TRBJ1-3	-
TGTGCTAGTGGTTTGGTACAGGGTGCAGATACGCAGTATTTT	CASGLVQGADTQYF	-	TRBV12-5	TRBJ2-3	-
TGTGCCAGCAGCTTCGAAGGGGGCACAGATACGCAGTATTTT	CASSFEGGTDTQYF	-	TRBV5-4	TRBJ2-3	-
TGTGCCAGCAGCTTACCCTTCGGACAGGTTAACACTGAAGCTTTCTTT	CASSLPFGQVNTEAFF	-	TRBV11-2	TRBJ1-1	TRBD1
TGTGCCAGCAGTTACACCCCGAACACTGAAGCTTTCTTT	CASSYTPNTEAFF	medium-sized	TRBV6-5	TRBJ1-1	-
TGTGCCAGCAGTGAATACACATCACACACTGAAGCTTTCTTT	CASSEYTSHTEAFF	-	TRBV2	TRBJ1-1	-
TGTGCCAGCAGTTATGCAGATACGCAGTATTTT	CASSYADTQYF	-	TRBV6-6	TRBJ2-3	-
TGCGCCAGCAGCTTGAGGACAGCCCCTGGCTATGGCTACACCTTC	CASSLRTAPGYGYTF	once	TRBV5-1	TRBJ1-2	-
TGCGCCAGCACCCTCGCGGGCACAGATACGCAGTATTTT	CASTLAGTDTQYF	-	TRBV5-1	TRBJ2-3	-
TGTGCCAGCAGTTACCAGAAGGGCTATGGCTACACCTTC	CASSYQKGYGYTF	-	TRBV6-5	TRBJ1-2	-
TGTGCCAGCAGACAGGGGGTTTCTCAGCCCCAGCATTTT	CASRQGVSQPQHF	-	TRBV6-1	TRBJ1-5	TRBD1
TGTGCCAGCAGCTTAGTAGCAGGGGCTTACGAGCAGTACTTC	CASSLVAGAYEQYF	-	TRBV7-6	TRBJ2-7	-
TGTGCCAGCAGCTTGGGACGGGGGGTCACACAAGAGACCCAGTACTTC	CASSLGRGVTQETQYF	-	TRBV5-8	TRBJ2-5	TRBD2
TGCGCCAGCAGCCAAGAGGGCTCCTACAATGAGCAGTTCTTC	CASSQEGSYNEQFF	-	TRBV4-1	TRBJ2-1	-
TGCGCCAGCAGCTTGCACGGGGTCGACACTGAAGCTTTCTTT	CASSLHGVDTEAFF	once	TRBV5-1	TRBJ1-1	-
TGCAGTGCTAGGGACCTATATGAGCAGTTCTTC	CSARDLYEQFF	-	TRBV20-1	TRBJ2-1	-
TGTGCCAGCAGTGACAGGGGGAACGGCTACACCTTC	CASSDRGNGYTF	-	TRBV6-1	TRBJ1-2	TRBD1
TGTGCCAGCAGTGAGGACAGGGGAACTTCACCCCTCCACTTT	CASSEDRGTSPLHF	-	TRBV9	TRBJ1-6	TRBD1
TGTGCCACTGGACAGGGAGGCTATGGCTACACCTTC	CATGQGGYGYTF	-	TRBV27	TRBJ1-2	TRBD1
TGCGCCAGCAATGGACGGAACTATGGCTACACCTTC	CASNGRNYGYTF	once	TRBV10-1	TRBJ1-2	-
TGCGCCAGCAGCTTGCCAGACTCCTACAATGAGCAGTTCTTC	CASSLPDSYNEQFF	once	TRBV5-1	TRBJ2-1	-
TGTGCCAGTAGTATAGGTGGGGAGCAGTACTTC	CASSIGGEQYF	once	TRBV19	TRBJ2-7	-
TGCGCCAGCAGCCAAAGGACTAGCGGAATCAATGAGCAGTTCTTC	CASSQRTSGINEQFF	-	TRBV4-1	TRBJ2-1	TRBD2
TGTGCCAGTAGTGAGGGGACAGGGTGGAGCTACACCTTC	CASSEGTGWSYTF	-	TRBV19	TRBJ1-2	TRBD1
TGTGCCAGCAGGCTAGCGGACACAGATACGCAGTATTTT	CASRLADTDTQYF	-	TRBV2	TRBJ2-3	TRBD2
TGTGCCACATTTTGGGGGGGCTCCTACAATGAGCAGTTCTTC	CATFWGGSYNEQFF	-	TRBV6-1	TRBJ2-1	TRBD2
TGTGCCAGCAGGCGACAGGCTAATGAAAAACTGTTTTTT	CASRRQANEKLFF	many	TRBV27	TRBJ1-4	-
TGTGCCAGCGGAGGGGAGAAACAGCCCCAGCATTTT	CASGGEKQPQHF	-	TRBV2	TRBJ1-5	-
TGTGCCAGCAGTGAAGCCCGGGACAGCCTCTATGGCTACACCTTC	CASSEARDSLYGYTF	-	TRBV6-1	TRBJ1-2	TRBD1
TGTGCCAGCAGCTTAGGGGGCATGGGAAACACCATATATTTT	CASSLGGMGNTIYF	-	TRBV6-5	TRBJ1-3	TRBD1
TGTGCCAGCAGCTCAACAGGGGGCTGGACTGAAGCTTTCTTT	CASSSTGGWTEAFF	-	TRBV7-2	TRBJ1-1	TRBD1
TGTGCCAGCAGCCCCACGCCGAAAAGCACTGAAGCTTTCTTT	CASSPTPKSTEAFF	few	TRBV7-9	TRBJ1-1	-
TGCGCCAGCAGCTTACTAGCGGGGGTCTCCTACAATGAGCAGTTCTTC	CASSLLAGVSYNEQFF	-	TRBV5-1	TRBJ2-1	TRBD2
TGTGCCAGCAGCTTAACCCAACAGGGGACCCACTATGGCTACACCTTC	CASSLTQQGTHYGYTF	-	TRBV7-9	TRBJ1-2	TRBD1
TGTGCCAGCAGCACAGGGGAAGGGTGGAGGTCTAGAAACTACACCTTC	CASSTGEGWRSRNYTF	-	TRBV27	TRBJ1-2	TRBD1
TGTGCCAGCACTCTTACGGCCAGGTTGAACACTGAAGCTTTCTTT	CASTLTARLNTEAFF	-	TRBV6-5	TRBJ1-1	-
TGTGCCAGTGGGGTCGGACCACAAGAGACCCAGTACTTC	CASGVGPQETQYF	-	TRBV5-4	TRBJ2-5	-
TGTGCCAGCAGCTTAGGGGCGGGATTGAACACTGAAGCTTTCTTT	CASSLGAGLNTEAFF	few	TRBV11-2	TRBJ1-1	-
TGTGCCAGCAGCTTGGGGACAGGGCATACAGATACGCAGTATTTT	CASSLGTGHTDTQYF	-	TRBV7-9	TRBJ2-3	TRBD1
TGTGCCAGCAGTTACCGGGGGAGCTCCTATAATTCACCCCTCCACTTT	CASSYRGSSYNSPLHF	-	TRBV6-5	TRBJ1-6	-
TGTGCCAGCAGTGGACTAGCGGGGGGCCAAGAGACCCAGTACTTC	CASSGLAGGQETQYF	-	TRBV2	TRBJ2-5	TRBD2